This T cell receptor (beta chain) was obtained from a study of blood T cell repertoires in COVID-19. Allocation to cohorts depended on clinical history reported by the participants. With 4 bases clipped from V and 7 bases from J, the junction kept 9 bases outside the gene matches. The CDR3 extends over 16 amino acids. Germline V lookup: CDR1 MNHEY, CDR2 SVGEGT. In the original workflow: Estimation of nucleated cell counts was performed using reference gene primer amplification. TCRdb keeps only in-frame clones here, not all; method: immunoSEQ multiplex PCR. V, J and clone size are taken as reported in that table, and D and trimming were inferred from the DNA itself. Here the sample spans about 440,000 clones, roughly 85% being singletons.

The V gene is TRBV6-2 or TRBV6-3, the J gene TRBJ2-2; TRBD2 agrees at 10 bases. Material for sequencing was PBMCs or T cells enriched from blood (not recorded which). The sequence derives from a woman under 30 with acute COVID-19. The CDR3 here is CASSSPSGSFGGELFF. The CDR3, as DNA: TGTGCCAGCAGTTCGCCTAGCGGGAGTTTCGGCGGGGAGCTGTTTTTT.